This TCR beta chain came from a study of molecular identifiers for immune sequencing clone quantification. Preparation of naive CD8 libraries involved roughly 17,000 to 1,000,000 sorted cells and 10%, 30% or 50% RNA. This clonotype was found a few times. Its antigen remains unidentified. Methods described previously were used for bulk TCR libraries, and listed TCR primers were applied. Each CDR3 protein gets one entry after TCRdb re-called the PCR reads with MiXCR. The data contain some 320,000 distinct CDR3 sequences, about 22% of them singletons. Study-wide findings and caveats: In CMV-specific effectors, clones above 20 copies held over 97% of molecules; naive, under 1%. Molecules of identical TCR sharing a barcode could underestimate highly expanded clone sizes.

Germline CDR1 SGHVS, CDR2 FQNEAQ. The CDR3 is 14 amino acids. Trimming removed 5 bases from V and 9 bases from J; junction bases left unmatched: 7. The V and J genes are TRBV7-8 and TRBJ2-1, with 10 nucleotides matching TRBD2. Sequenced sample: naive CD8+ T cells from blood, with Jurkat cell RNA spiked in. Subset in this sample: FACS-sorted CD8+CD4-CCR7+CD45RA+ naive T cells. The receptor was derived from a human donor in good health. Some libraries in this study had Jurkat cell RNA spiked in. CDR3 region: CASSQSGGAFEQFF. CDR3 sequence (DNA): TGTGCCAGCAGCCAAAGCGGGGGGGCCTTTGAGCAGTTCTTC.